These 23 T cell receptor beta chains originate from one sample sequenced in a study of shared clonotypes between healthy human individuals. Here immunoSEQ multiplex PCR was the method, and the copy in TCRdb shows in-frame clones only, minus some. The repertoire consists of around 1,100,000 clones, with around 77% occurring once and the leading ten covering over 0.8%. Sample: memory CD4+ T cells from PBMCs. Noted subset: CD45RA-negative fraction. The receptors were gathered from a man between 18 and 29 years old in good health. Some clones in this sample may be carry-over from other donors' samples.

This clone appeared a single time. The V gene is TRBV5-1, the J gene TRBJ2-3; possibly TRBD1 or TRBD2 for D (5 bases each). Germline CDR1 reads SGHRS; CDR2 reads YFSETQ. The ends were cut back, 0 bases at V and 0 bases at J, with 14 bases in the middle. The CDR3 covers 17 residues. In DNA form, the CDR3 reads TGCGCCAGCAGCTTGGGCCGGGACGGCGGTAGCACAGATACGCAGTATTTT. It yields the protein CASSLGRDGGSTDTQYF.

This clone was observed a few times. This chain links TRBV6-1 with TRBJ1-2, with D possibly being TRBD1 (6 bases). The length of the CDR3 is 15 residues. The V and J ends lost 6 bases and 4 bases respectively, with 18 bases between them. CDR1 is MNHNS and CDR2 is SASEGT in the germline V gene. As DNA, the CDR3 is TGTGCCAGCAGGGACAGTATCCCGTTTTTCTATGGCTACACCTTC. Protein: CASRDSIPFFYGYTF.

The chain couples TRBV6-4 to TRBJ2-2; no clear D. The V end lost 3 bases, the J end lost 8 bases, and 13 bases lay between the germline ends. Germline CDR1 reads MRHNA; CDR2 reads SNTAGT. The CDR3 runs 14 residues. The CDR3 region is CASSEQPLSGELFF. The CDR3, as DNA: TGTGCCAGCAGTGAACAACCCCTCTCGGGGGAGCTGTTTTTT.

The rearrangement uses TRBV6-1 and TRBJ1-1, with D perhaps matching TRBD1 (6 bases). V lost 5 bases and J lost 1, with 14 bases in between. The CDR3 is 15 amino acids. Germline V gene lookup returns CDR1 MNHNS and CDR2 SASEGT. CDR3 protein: CASSKRQVGNTEAFF. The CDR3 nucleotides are TGTGCCAGCAGTAAAAGACAGGTTGGGAACACTGAAGCTTTCTTT.

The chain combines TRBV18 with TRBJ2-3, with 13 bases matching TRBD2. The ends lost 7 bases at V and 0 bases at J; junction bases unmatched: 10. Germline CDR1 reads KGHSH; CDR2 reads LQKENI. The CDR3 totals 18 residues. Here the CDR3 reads CASLGLAGATLSTDTQYF. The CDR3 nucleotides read TGTGCCAGCTTAGGACTAGCGGGAGCGACGCTAAGCACAGATACGCAGTATTTT. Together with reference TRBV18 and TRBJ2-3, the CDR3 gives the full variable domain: NAGVMQNPRHLVRRRGQEARLRCSPMKGHSHVYWYRQLPEEGLKFMVYLQKENIIDESGMPKERFSAEFPKEGPSILRIQQVVRGDSAAYFCASLGLAGATLSTDTQYFGPGTRLTVL.

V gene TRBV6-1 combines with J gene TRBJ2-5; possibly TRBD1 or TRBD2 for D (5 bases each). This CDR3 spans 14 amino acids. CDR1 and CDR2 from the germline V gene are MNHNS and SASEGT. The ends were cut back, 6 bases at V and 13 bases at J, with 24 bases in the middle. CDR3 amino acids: CASSSGLETYELYF. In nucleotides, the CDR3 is TGTGCCAGCAGCTCGGGGCTGGAAACTTATGAGCTGTACTTC.

CDR3 loop: CASSRDLGQGNTEAFF. The CDR3 DNA sequence: TGTGCCAGCAGCCGGGATCTGGGACAGGGGAACACTGAAGCTTTCTTT. The V and J genes are TRBV14 and TRBJ1-1; 9 positions match TRBD1. The germline V gene encodes CDR1 SGHDN and CDR2 FVKESK. This CDR3 spans 16 amino acids. With V trimmed by 4 bases and J by 1 base, 7 bases remained unmatched. Combining the CDR3 with reference TRBV14 and TRBJ1-1 gives the whole variable domain EAGVTQFPSHSVIEKGQTVTLRCDPISGHDNLYWYRRVMGKEIKFLLHFVKESKQDESGMPNNRFLAERTGGTYSTLKVQPAELEDSGVYFCASSRDLGQGNTEAFFGQGTRLTVV.

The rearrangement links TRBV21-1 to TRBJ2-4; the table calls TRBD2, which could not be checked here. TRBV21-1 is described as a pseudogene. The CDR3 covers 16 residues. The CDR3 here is CASSSPRGSAKNIQYF. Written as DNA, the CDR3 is TGTGCCAGCAGCTCACCCAGAGGGTCTGCCAAAAACATTCAGTACTTC.

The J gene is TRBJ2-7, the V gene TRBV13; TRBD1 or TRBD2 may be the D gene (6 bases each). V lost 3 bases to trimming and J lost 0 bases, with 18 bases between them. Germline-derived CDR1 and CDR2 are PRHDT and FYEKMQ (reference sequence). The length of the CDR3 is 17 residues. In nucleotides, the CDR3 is TGTGCCAGCAGCTTCTTGGGCACAGGGAGGAGCTCCTACGAGCAGTACTTC. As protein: CASSFLGTGRSSYEQYF. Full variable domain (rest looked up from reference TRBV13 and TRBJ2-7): AAGVIQSPRHLIKEKRETATLKCYPIPRHDTVYWYQQGPGQDPQFLISFYEKMQSDKGSIPDRFSAQQFSDYHSELNMSSLELGDSALYFCASSFLGTGRSSYEQYFGPGTRLTVT.

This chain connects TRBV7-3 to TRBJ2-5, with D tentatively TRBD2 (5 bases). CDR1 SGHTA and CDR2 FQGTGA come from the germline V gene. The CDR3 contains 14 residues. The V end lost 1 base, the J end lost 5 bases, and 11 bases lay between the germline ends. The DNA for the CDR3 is TGTGCCAGCAGCTTAAGTGGCGGGTACGAGACCCAGTACTTC. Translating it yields CASSLSGGYETQYF.

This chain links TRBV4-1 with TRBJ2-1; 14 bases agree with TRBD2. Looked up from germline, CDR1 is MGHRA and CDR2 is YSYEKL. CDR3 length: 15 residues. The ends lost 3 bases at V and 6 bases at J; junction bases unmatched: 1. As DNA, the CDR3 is TGCGCCAGCAGCCAGGGACTAGCGGGAGCCAATGAGCAGTTCTTC. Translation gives CASSQGLAGANEQFF.

The DNA of the CDR3 is TGTGCCAGCAGCTTAGCAGGGAGTGCGTCCTACGAGCAGTACTTC. As protein: CASSLAGSASYEQYF. The chain has TRBV7-9 and TRBJ2-7; D is perhaps TRBD2 (5 bases). With 0 bases removed from V and 1 base from J, the gap between germline ends came to 10 bases. The CDR3 is 15 amino acids. Germline CDR1 SEHNR, CDR2 FQNEAQ (reference sequence).

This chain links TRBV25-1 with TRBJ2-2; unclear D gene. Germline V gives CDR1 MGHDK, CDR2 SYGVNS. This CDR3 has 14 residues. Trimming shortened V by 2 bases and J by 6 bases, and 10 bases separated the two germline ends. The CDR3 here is CASSEPDLPGELFF. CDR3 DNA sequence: TGTGCCAGCAGTGAACCTGACCTCCCCGGGGAGCTGTTTTTT.

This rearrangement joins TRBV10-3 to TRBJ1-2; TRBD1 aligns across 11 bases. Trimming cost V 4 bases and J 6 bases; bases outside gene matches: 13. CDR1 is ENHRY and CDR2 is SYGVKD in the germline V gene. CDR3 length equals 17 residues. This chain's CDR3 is CAISGPGQGDLWDGYTF. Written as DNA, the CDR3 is TGTGCCATCAGTGGTCCGGGACAGGGGGATCTTTGGGATGGCTACACCTTC.

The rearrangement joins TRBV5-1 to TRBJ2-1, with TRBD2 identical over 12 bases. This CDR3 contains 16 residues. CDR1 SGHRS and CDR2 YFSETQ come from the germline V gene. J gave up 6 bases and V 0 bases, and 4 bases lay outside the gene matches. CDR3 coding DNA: TGCGCCAGCAGCTTGGGCGGACTAGCGGGACCCAATGAGCAGTTCTTC. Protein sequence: CASSLGGLAGPNEQFF. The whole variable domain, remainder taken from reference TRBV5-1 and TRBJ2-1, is KAGVTQTPRYLIKTRGQQVTLSCSPISGHRSVSWYQQTPGQGLQFLFEYFSETQRNKGNFPGRFSGRQFSNSRSEMNVSTLELGDSALYLCASSLGGLAGPNEQFFGPGTRLTVL.

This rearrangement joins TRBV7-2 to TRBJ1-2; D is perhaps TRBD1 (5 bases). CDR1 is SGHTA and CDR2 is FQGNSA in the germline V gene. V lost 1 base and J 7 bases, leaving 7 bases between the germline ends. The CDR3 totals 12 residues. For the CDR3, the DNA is TGTGCCAGCAGCTTAGGGGGCACTGGCTACACCTTC. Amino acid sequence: CASSLGGTGYTF. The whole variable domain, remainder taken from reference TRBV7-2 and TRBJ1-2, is GAGVSQSPSNKVTEKGKDVELRCDPISGHTALYWYRQSLGQGLEFLIYFQGNSAPDKSGLPSDRFSAERTGGSVSTLTIQRTQQEDSAVYLCASSLGGTGYTFGSGTRLTVV.

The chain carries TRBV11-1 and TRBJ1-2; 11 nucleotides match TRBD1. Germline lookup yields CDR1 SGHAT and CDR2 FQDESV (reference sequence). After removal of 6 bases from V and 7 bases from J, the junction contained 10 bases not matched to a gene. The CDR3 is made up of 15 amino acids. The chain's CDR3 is CASRRTGQGGSGYTF. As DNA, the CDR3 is TGTGCCAGCAGGCGAACGGGACAGGGGGGATCTGGCTACACCTTC.

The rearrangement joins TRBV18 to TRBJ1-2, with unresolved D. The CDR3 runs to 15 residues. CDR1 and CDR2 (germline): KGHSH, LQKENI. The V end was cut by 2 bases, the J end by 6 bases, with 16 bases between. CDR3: CASSPSRATKDGYTF. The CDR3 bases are TGTGCCAGCTCACCATCACGAGCTACTAAGGATGGCTACACCTTC.

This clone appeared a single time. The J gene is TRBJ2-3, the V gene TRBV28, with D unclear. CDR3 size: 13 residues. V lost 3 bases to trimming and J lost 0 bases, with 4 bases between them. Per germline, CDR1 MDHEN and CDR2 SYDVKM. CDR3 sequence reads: CASSFFSTDTQYF. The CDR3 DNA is TGTGCCAGCAGTTTCTTTAGCACAGATACGCAGTATTTT.

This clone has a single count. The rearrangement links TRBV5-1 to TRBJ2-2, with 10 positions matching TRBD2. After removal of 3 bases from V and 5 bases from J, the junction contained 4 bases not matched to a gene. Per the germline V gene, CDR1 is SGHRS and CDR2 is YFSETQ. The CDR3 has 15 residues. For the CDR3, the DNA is TGCGCCAGCAGCTGGAGCGGGAGGGATACCGGGGAGCTGTTTTTT. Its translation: CASSWSGRDTGELFF.

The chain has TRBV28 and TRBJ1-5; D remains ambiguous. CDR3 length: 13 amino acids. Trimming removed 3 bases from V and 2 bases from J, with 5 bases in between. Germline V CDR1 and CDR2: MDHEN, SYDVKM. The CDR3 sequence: CASSLNRNQPQHF. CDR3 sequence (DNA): TGTGCCAGCAGTTTGAATCGCAATCAGCCCCAGCATTTT.

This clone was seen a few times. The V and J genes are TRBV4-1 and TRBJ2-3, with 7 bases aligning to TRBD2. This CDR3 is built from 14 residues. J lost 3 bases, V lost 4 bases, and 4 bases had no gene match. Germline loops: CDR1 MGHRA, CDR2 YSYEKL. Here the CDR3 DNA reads TGCGCCAGCAGCCCCTGGGGGGGTACAGATACGCAGTATTTT. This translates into CASSPWGGTDTQYF.

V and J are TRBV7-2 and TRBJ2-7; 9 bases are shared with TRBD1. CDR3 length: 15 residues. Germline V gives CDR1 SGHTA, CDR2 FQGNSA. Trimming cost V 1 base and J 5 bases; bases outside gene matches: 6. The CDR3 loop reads CASSLGGQGADEQYF. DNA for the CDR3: TGTGCCAGCAGCTTAGGGGGACAGGGCGCGGACGAGCAGTACTTC.